The rows below give T cell receptor beta chains drawn from one sample of a study of CD8+ T cells in alopecia areata. Assay: immunoSEQ multiplex PCR; the TCRdb copy retains only in-frame clones and omits some. The top ten hold over 2.5% of the sample, which has roughly 200,000 clones, approximately 40% seen once. The specimen comprised CD4+ T cells sorted from blood, sampled at approximately week 39, from a patient treated with tofacitinib. These receptors were obtained from a human donor with alopecia areata. Each CDR3 is given without its conserved first and last residue.

TRBV6-5	ASSYGGGPPSTQY
TRBV7-3	ASSPSGSKNIQY
TRBV5-1	ASSPRPTTSASTDTQY
TRBV5-1	ASSPGDRLGQF
TRBV7-2	ASSSSTGAGANVLT
TRBV6-1	ASVGRGPPVQQY
TRBV5-4	ASSLRGRAGANVLT
TRBV20-1	SAQFSDEQF
TRBV7-9	ASAIGEETQY
TRBV6-5	ASSPARGGANVLT
TRBV6-5	ASSINRGLNTEAF
TRBV18	ASSPQNRQETQY
TRBV2	ASSEAPPGYGYT
TRBV29-1	SVEGPGTYGYT
TRBV29-1	SVVGRTDTQY
TRBV19	ASSIQGTGSNYGYT
TRBV7-2	ASRPTGAFPETQY
TRBV6-6	ASRPHEGMNTEAF
TRBV29-1	SALLASRGGIQY
TRBV2	ASSGDQVDEQF
TRBV2	ASSDPPGDTQY
TRBV29-1	SKSSYNEQF
TRBV18	ASSPQGSTEAF
TRBV2	ASRKREGLNEQF
TRBV30	AWSRQGNTEAF
TRBV15	ATSRGGTGQQASHAQY
TRBV30	AWSGGRITEAF
TRBV7-2	ASNVAGLDTQY
TRBV29-1	SVDSPFGRLGNEQF
TRBV7-9	ASSHSRGSPGQPQH
TRBV29-1	SVAGTGGVGTIY
TRBV29-1	SVQFLYGYT
TRBV30	AWSLGRDGF
TRBV23-1	ASSLGLAGVTYEQY
TRBV29-1	SVVLRYEGQF
TRBV5-6	ASTVAGATGYNEQF
TRBV29-1	SVVGDVGWPGVGGYT
TRBV29-1	SVEDQGSGYT
TRBV15	ATSRAGEQF
TRBV7-2	ASSSDRGYEQY
TRBV29-1	SAGTATSYEQY
TRBV7-2	ASSRGQGQETQY
TRBV10-1	ASSLHRDSEQY
TRBV4-1	ASSQVGTDTQY
TRBV30	AWSPQLNQPQH
TRBV19	ASSPQGLGQPQH
TRBV6-6	ASQSSLSSIQY
TRBV7-8	ASSLNAGSYGYT
TRBV5-6	ASSYRRLAGRSGANVLT
TRBV5-1	ASSLRTSGDQETQY
TRBV29-1	SMKGQGYEKLF
TRBV10-3	AIGPYTGGRADPKDNEQF
TRBV7-2	ASSLLGTAT
TRBV10-3	AISVGPETQY
TRBV2	ASSDAGDGAETQY
TRBV7-2	ASSLGLATNEKLF
TRBV4-2	ASSQDGRANYEQY
TRBV18	ASSPTAGREAF
TRBV30	AGASLAGVRNEQF
TRBV30	AGGLAVETQY